The T cell receptor (beta chain) under discussion was sequenced for a study of blood T cell repertoires in COVID-19. Germline CDR1 and CDR2: DFQATT and SNEGSKA (reference sequence). The CDR3 sequence is 14 residues long. The V end was cut by 3 bases, the J end by 4 bases, with 15 bases between. TCRdb's table, derived via immunoSEQ multiplex PCR, lists solely in-frame clones and lacks some. Of about 190,000 clones detected, under 80% appear once; the ten largest clones hold about 13%. The chain links TRBV20-1 to TRBJ1-2; D unclear. Sequencing used peripheral blood. This TCR derives from a man aged 50 to 59 who had recovered from COVID-19. CDR3 bases: TGCAGTGCTAGTATTGAAGGAGCGGGCTATGGCTACACCTTC. Protein product: CSASIEGAGYGYTF.